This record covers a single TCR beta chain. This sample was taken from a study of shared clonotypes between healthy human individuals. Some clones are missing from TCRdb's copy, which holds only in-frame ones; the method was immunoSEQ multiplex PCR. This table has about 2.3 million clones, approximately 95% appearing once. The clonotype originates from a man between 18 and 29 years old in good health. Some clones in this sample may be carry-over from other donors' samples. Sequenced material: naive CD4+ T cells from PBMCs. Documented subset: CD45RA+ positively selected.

CDR3 region: CASSVAYAGGRNEQYF. Here the CDR3 DNA reads TGTGCCAGCAGCGTAGCTTACGCCGGGGGCAGGAACGAGCAGTACTTC. The V and J genes are TRBV9 and TRBJ2-7, with D perhaps TRBD1 or TRBD2 (6 bases each). The ends were cut back, 0 bases at V and 5 bases at J, with 18 bases in the middle. The CDR3 loop spans 16 amino acids. Germline CDR1 and CDR2: SGDLS and YYNGEE.